This T cell receptor (beta chain) derives from a study of cytomegalovirus exposure and HLA in healthy donors. Study outcomes and limitations: In presence/absence analyses, roughly uniform sequencing depth across donors was assumed.

V dropped 5 bases and J dropped 5; count of bases not matched to a gene: 6. This CDR3 contains 15 residues. Germline values: CDR1 MNHEY, CDR2 SMNVEV (reference sequence). PCR was performed using 60 Vbeta and 13 Jbeta primers. Repertoires were generated with immunoSEQ multiplex PCR, while TCRdb's copy carries only in-frame clones and drops some. The sample includes 150,000 to 200,000 clones, 80% to 85% seen only once; the top ten take 1.5%. On this clone itself: Antigen unknown.

Sequenced: PBMCs. The rearrangement links TRBV27 to TRBJ2-5; 12 nucleotides match TRBD2. The sequence came from a woman between 18 and 29 years old in good health and CMV-seronegative. For the CDR3, the DNA is TGTGCCAGCAGTCCCAGACTAGCGGGGGCGGAGACCCAGTACTTC. Its translation: CASSPRLAGAETQYF.